This TCR beta chain came from a study of vaccination and CD4 T cells after COVID-19. On the study more broadly: The convalescent population consisted of six males and four females, two of whom were of Hispanic ethnicity.

The CDR3 runs 13 residues. In germline, CDR1 is SGHNT, CDR2 YYREEE (reference sequence). V trimming: 6 bases; J trimming: 7 bases; junction bases outside the gene matches: 7. Sequenced with the Oncomine TCR Beta short-read assay was DNA taken from cultured CD4+ T cells. The template was genomic DNA from cultured CD4+ T cells. TCRdb recomputed calls from the PCR reads with MiXCR, one row per CDR3 protein. Here the sample spans about 12,000 distinct CDR3 sequences, 30% to 45% being singletons. Treatment denoted: roughly ten-day PBMC culture with coronavirus spike peptide pools or control peptides (ViraFEST assay). Peptide-pool expansion of antigen-specific T cells preceded TCR sequencing in ViraFEST. Peptide pools at around 9.1 ug/ml, together with 7.5 to 10 IU/ml IL-2, were added to cultures of some 2 million PBMCs per well. Notes on this clonotype: Antigen specificity is unknown.

V usage is TRBV5-4 and J usage is TRBJ1-2; 9 nucleotides agree with TRBD1. This TCR came from a human donor with COVID-19. Sequencing was carried out using cultured CD4+ T cells from blood. DNA for the CDR3: TGTGCCAGCACCCGGGACAGGGAGATTGGCTACACCTTC. This sequence encodes CASTRDREIGYTF.